This TCR beta chain came from a study of neurological immune-mediated disorders. This CDR3 has 14 residues. Germline CDR1 reads DFQATT; CDR2 reads SNEGSKA (reference sequence). V was pared by 2 bases and J by 3 bases, with 1 base of the junction left unmatched. Ten or more counts support this clonotype. TCRdb processed the 5' RACE reads anew with MiXCR; each CDR3 protein has one entry. The sample comprises approximately 82,000 distinct CDR3 sequences, 14% of which are singletons, and roughly 7% rests with the top ten. Specimen: PBMCs. The TCR comes from a woman between 50 and 59 years old in good health. The chain couples TRBV20-1 to TRBJ2-6, with 7 bases matching TRBD1. CDR3 bases: TGCAGTGCTAGAAGGACAGGTGGGGCCAACGTCCTGACTTTC. Its translation: CSARRTGGANVLTF.